This T cell receptor beta chain came from a study of post-analysis software for immune sequencing data. Overall study: Relapsing-remitting, secondary progressive and progressive-relapsing forms of multiple sclerosis all featured among disease courses. Study outcomes and limitations: Controls showed lower frequencies than patients for a handful of TRBV segments, and TRBV5-6, TRBV5-1 and TRBV20-1 were among these. Controls showed significantly higher normalized Chao1 diversity than did multiple sclerosis patients. Same-batch samples co-clustered strongly by F measure.

This clonotype showed up just once. The target antigen is unknown. Germline lookup yields CDR1 SGDLS and CDR2 YYNGEE. The CDR3 sequence is 15 residues long. V was clipped by 4 bases and J by 3 bases, with 15 bases between them. Unique-molecular-identifier-tagged TCR beta cDNA libraries were used. From around 1 to 10 million T cells, 450,000 to 550,000 cDNA molecules were obtained. TCRdb re-derived calls from the PCR reads in MiXCR, one entry per CDR3 protein. Found here are a few hundred thousand distinct CDR3 sequences, more than 30% of them singletons; the top ten hold under 9%. The TCR was taken from a girl aged 2-10 years with multiple sclerosis. V is TRBV9 and J is TRBJ2-3; perhaps D is TRBD1 or TRBD2 (6 bases each). Material for sequencing was blood. CDR3 residues: CASSYREDLTDTQYF. DNA of the CDR3: TGTGCCAGCAGCTACAGGGAGGACTTGACAGATACGCAGTATTTT.